The 19 T cell receptor beta chains below all came from one sample that was sequenced in a study of regulatory T cells in long-lasting Graves disease. Time point given: newly diagnosed GD, antithyroid drugs for less than 3 months. There was RNA extracted from PBMCs, and the TCR library was made from it. iRepertoire HTBI primers and Arm-PCR of CDR3 regions built TCR beta libraries. TCRdb reprocessed the multiplex PCR reads with MiXCR, giving one entry per CDR3 protein. The sample records around 320,000 distinct CDR3 sequences, 16% being singletons. Separately, the same data were catalogued under a study of T cells in Graves' hyperthyroidism and ophthalmopathy.

The sample was peripheral blood mononuclear cells (PBMCs), taken at new diagnosis, from a patient treated with antithyroid drugs. The origin of the receptors is a man in his forties or fifties with Graves disease.

The count of this clonotype is one. Since a much larger clone is just one base distant, this may be a read error. This chain connects TRBV28 to TRBJ1-1, with 8 positions matching TRBD1. Germline V gene sequence: CDR1 MDHEN, CDR2 SYDVKM. J was trimmed by 4 bases and V by 8 bases; bases with no gene match: 15. The CDR3 totals 16 residues. The CDR3 protein is CASQGPGGKVSTEAFF. CDR3 nucleotide sequence: TGTGCCAGCCAAGGGCCAGGGGGCAAAGTTAGCACTGAAGCTTTCTTT.

The chain links TRBV5-1 to TRBJ2-2; D not certain. Germline V gene lookup returns CDR1 SGHRS and CDR2 YFSETQ. Trimming took off 1 base at V and 5 bases at J, with 6 bases between the two ends. This CDR3 region has 13 residues. CDR3 loop: CASSLPATGELFF. The CDR3 bases are TGCGCCAGCAGCTTGCCAGCTACCGGGGAGCTGTTTTTT.

This clonotype was seen a handful of times. The chain uses TRBV20-1 and TRBJ2-5; D unclear. Trimming took off 6 bases at V and 5 bases at J, with 19 bases between the two ends. This CDR3 spans 14 amino acids. Per the germline V gene, CDR1 is DFQATT and CDR2 is SNEGSKA (reference sequence). CDR3 loop: CSAVGRAMEETQYF. For the CDR3, the DNA is TGCAGTGCGGTCGGAAGGGCCATGGAGGAGACCCAGTACTTC.

About this clonotype: This likely stems from a read error, as it lies one base from a far larger clone. The CDR3 spells CASSWQQMNTEAFF. In DNA, the CDR3 is TGTGCCAGCAGCTGGCAACAGATGAACACTGAAGCTTTCTTT. The chain combines TRBV9 with TRBJ1-1, with D uncertain. Looked up from germline, CDR1 is SGDLS and CDR2 is YYNGEE. The CDR3 runs to 14 residues. V gave up 4 bases and J gave up 0 bases, with 10 bases separating them.

The chain uses TRBV27 and TRBJ2-7; maybe TRBD1 (6 bases). The CDR3 length is 14 residues. V shed 7 bases and J shed 2 bases, with 15 bases lying between them. Germline V gene data show CDR1 as MNHEY and CDR2 as SMNVEV (reference sequence). The CDR3 region is CASTIQGTPYEQYF. CDR3 nucleotides: TGTGCCAGCACCATACAGGGAACCCCCTACGAGCAGTACTTC.

The chain employs TRBV9 and TRBJ2-2, with TRBD2 matching over 13 bases. CDR1 SGDLS and CDR2 YYNGEE come from the germline V gene. The CDR3 contains 15 residues. The J segment lost 9 bases and the V segment lost 3 bases, leaving 5 bases of the junction unmatched. The CDR3, as DNA: TGTGCCAGCAGCGAGGCGACTAGCGGGGGGCGGGAGCTGTTTTTT. Residues: CASSEATSGGRELFF. Drawing the rest from reference TRBV9 and TRBJ2-2, the complete variable domain is DSGVTQTPKHLITATGQRVTLRCSPRSGDLSVYWYQQSLDQGLQFLIQYYNGEERAKGNILERFSAQQFPDLHSELNLSSLELGDSALYFCASSEATSGGRELFFGEGSRLTVL.

Ten or more counts support this clonotype. This chain links TRBV15 with TRBJ2-7; TRBD2 aligns across 15 bases. V lost 4 bases and J lost 2; bases outside the gene matches: 6. This CDR3 has 17 amino acids. The germline CDR1 and CDR2 sequences are LNHNV and YYDKDF (reference sequence). The CDR3, as DNA: TGTGCCACCAGCAAAGGGACTAGCGGGGGGACCGCCTACGAGCAGTACTTC. Translation: CATSKGTSGGTAYEQYF.

This chain joins TRBV5-1 and TRBJ1-4, with D unclear. The CDR3 totals 15 residues. Trimming removed 4 bases from V and 0 bases from J, with 10 bases in between. The germline CDR1 and CDR2 sequences are SGHRS and YFSETQ. CDR3 sequence (DNA): TGCGCCAGCAGCCCTTTCGGAGCAACTAATGAAAAACTGTTTTTT. This codes for CASSPFGATNEKLFF.

This clonotype was seen ten or more times. This CDR3 reads CASSSRDRGRSGTPGEQYF. In DNA, the CDR3 is TGTGCCAGCAGCAGCCGGGACAGGGGGCGTAGCGGGACACCGGGGGAGCAGTACTTC. The chain combines TRBV6-1 with TRBJ2-7, with TRBD1 identical over 12 bases. The trim removed 6 bases at V and 7 bases at J, leaving 22 bases unmatched. This CDR3 spans 19 amino acids. Germline V lookup: CDR1 MNHNS, CDR2 SASEGT.

This clonotype was counted between two and nine times. V is TRBV4-1 and J is TRBJ1-1, with 7 bases that match TRBD1. CDR1 MGHRA and CDR2 YSYEKL come from the germline V gene. This CDR3 comprises 13 residues. The trim removed 3 bases at V and 4 bases at J, leaving 2 bases unmatched. For the CDR3, the DNA is TGCGCCAGCAGCCACCCAGGGGGCACTGAAGCTTTCTTT. This codes for CASSHPGGTEAFF.

The rearrangement links TRBV20-1 to TRBJ2-7; perhaps TRBD2 as D (6 bases). Deletions cut 3 bases from V and 3 bases from J, with 9 bases between. CDR3 length: 12 residues. CDR1 is DFQATT and CDR2 is SNEGSKA in the germline V gene (reference sequence). The CDR3 DNA is TGCAGTGCTAGCCGGGACTTCTACGAGCAGTACTTC. It encodes CSASRDFYEQYF.

This rearrangement joins TRBV20-1 to TRBJ1-4; D possibly corresponds to TRBD1 (5 bases). CDR3 length: 15 residues. The ends were cut back, 3 bases at V and 3 bases at J, with 14 bases in the middle. Germline assignment: CDR1 DFQATT and CDR2 SNEGSKA (reference sequence). The CDR3 spells CSARDPGPANEKLFF. The DNA for the CDR3 is TGCAGTGCTAGGGACCCGGGACCGGCTAATGAAAAACTGTTTTTT.

This chain connects TRBV7-9 to TRBJ2-3; D may be TRBD2 (6 bases). V dropped 0 bases and J dropped 3 bases, with 10 bases sitting between them. CDR1 is SEHNR, CDR2 FQNEAQ, per germline (reference sequence). The CDR3 runs to 15 residues. Written as DNA, the CDR3 is TGTGCCAGCAGCTTAGCTACGGGGGAAACAGATACGCAGTATTTT. Residues: CASSLATGETDTQYF.

The V call is TRBV10-3, the J call TRBJ1-4; D is uncertain. Per germline, CDR1 ENHRY and CDR2 SYGVKD. This CDR3 region has 14 residues. Trimming took off 6 bases at V and 5 bases at J, with 13 bases between the two ends. CDR3 sequence reads: CAISGPLLNEKLFF. CDR3 in DNA: TGTGCCATCAGCGGACCCCTTTTAAATGAAAAACTGTTTTTT.

This clonotype was counted only a few times. No conserved phenylalanine or tryptophan ends this CDR3, so it is likely a read error. The DNA is omitted, as the CDR3 cannot be located on it reliably, and the CDR3 follows TCRdb's listing. The V call is TRBV12-3 or TRBV12-4, the J call TRBJ2-1; no check of the table's D call, TRBD1, against the DNA was made. From its first to its last residue, the CDR3 has 11 amino acids. The CDR3 loop is CASSFRDRRFL.

This clonotype was counted at least ten times. CDR3 region: CASSFGSQETQYF. The CDR3, as DNA: TGTGCCAGCAGCTTTGGCAGTCAAGAGACCCAGTACTTC. The V call is TRBV11-1, the J call TRBJ2-5; no reliable D call. The CDR3 runs 13 residues. Between the trimmed V and J ends, which lost 3 bases and 2 bases, there was a span of 7 bases. Germline assignment: CDR1 SGHAT and CDR2 FQDESV (reference sequence).

As for this clonotype: The germline gene is not matched at one end of the junction; a read error may be the cause. The chain combines TRBV11-3 with TRBJ2-3; D is perhaps TRBD1 (8 bases). Per the germline V gene, CDR1 is SGHNT and CDR2 is YENEEA. This CDR3 has 20 residues. In DNA, the CDR3 is TGTGCCAGCAGCCTCGGACAGGGAGTTATTCGGGAGACTAGCACAGATACGCAGTATTTC. Residues: CASSLGQGVIRETSTDTQYF.

This clonotype has a count of ten or more. The chain joins TRBV4-2 to TRBJ2-3, with 7 bases that match TRBD1. The CDR3 runs 15 residues. V shed 5 bases, J shed 1 base, and the junction held 6 bases outside the gene matches. CDR1 LGHNA and CDR2 YNFKEQ come from the germline V gene. The CDR3 reads CASSFNRGGTDTQYF. The CDR3 DNA is TGTGCCAGCAGCTTTAACAGGGGAGGCACAGATACGCAGTATTTT.

The V and J genes are TRBV19 and TRBJ2-7; D is unclear. The CDR3 is 14 amino acids. The V end lost 2 bases, the J end lost 2 bases, and 10 bases lay between the germline ends. CDR1 LNHDA and CDR2 SQIVND come from the germline V gene (reference sequence). The CDR3: CASSIYRGPYEQYF. Written as DNA, the CDR3 is TGTGCCAGTAGTATATACCGAGGCCCCTACGAGCAGTACTTC.